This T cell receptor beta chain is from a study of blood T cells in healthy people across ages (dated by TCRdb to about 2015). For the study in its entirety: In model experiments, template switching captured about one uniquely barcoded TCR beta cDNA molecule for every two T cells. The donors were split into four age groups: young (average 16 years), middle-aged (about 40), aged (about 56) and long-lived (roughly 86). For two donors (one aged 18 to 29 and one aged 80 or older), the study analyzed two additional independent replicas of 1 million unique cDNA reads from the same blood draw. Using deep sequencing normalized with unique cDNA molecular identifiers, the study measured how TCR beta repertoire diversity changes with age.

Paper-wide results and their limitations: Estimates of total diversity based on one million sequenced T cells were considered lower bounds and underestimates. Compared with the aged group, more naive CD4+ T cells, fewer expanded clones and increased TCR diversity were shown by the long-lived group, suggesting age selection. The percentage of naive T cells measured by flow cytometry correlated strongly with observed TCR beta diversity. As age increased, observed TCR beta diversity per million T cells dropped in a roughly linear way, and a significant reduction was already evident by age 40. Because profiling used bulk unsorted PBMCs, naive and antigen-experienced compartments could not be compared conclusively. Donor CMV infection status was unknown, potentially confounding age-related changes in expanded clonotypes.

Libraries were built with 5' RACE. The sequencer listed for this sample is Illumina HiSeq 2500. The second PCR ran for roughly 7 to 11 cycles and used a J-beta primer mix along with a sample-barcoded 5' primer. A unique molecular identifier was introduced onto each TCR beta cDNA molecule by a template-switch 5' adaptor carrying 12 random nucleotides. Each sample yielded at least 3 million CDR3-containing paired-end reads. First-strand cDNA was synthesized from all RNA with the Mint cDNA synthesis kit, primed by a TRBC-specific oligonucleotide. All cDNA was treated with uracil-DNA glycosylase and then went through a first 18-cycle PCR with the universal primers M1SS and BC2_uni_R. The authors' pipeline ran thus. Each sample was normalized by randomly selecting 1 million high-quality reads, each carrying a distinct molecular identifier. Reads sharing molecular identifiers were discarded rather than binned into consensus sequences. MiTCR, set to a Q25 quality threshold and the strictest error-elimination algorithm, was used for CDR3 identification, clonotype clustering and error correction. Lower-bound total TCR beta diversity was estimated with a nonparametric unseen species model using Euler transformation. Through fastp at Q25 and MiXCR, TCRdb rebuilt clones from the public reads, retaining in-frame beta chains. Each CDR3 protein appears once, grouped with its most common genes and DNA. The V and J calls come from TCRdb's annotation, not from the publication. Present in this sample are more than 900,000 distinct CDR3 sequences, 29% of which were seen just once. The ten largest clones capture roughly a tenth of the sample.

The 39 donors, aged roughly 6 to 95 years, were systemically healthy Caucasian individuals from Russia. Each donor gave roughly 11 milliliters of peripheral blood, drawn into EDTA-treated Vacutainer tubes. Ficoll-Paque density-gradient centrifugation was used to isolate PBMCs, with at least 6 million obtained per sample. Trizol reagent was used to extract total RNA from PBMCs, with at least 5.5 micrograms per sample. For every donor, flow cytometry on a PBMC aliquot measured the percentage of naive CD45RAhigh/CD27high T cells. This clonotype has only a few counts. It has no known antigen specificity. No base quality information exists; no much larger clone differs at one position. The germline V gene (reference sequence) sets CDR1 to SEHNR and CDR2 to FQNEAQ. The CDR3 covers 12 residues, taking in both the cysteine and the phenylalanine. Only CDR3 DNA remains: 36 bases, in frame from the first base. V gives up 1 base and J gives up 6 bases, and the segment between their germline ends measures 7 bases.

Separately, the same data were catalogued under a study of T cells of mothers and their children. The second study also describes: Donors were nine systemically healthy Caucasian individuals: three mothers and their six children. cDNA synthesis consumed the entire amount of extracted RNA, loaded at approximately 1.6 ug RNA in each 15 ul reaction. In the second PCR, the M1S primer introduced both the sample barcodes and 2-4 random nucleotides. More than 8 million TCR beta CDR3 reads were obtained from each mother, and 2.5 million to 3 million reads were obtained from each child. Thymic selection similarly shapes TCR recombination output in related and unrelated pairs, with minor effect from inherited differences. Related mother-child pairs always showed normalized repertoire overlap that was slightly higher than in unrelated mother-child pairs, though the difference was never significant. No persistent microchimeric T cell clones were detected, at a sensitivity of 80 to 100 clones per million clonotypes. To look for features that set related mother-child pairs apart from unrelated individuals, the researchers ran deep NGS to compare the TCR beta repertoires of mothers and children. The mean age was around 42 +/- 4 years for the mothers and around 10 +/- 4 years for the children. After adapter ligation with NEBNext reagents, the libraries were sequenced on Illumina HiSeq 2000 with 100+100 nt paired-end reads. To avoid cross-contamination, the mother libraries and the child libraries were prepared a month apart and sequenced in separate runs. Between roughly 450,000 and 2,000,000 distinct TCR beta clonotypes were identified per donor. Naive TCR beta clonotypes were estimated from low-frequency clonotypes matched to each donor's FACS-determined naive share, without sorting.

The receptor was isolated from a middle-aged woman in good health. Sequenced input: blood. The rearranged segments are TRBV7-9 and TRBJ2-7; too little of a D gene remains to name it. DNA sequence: TGTGCCAGCAGCTTAGAGATCTCCGAGCAGTACTTC. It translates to CASSLEISEQYF.